This T cell receptor (beta chain) was recorded in a study of T cell repertoires in cytomegalovirus infection. Study as a whole: Based on public TCR beta signatures, there were indications of CMV infection and of a matching HLA type.

With 4 bases clipped from V and 4 bases from J, the junction kept 6 bases outside the gene matches. This CDR3 has 15 amino acids. From germline, CDR1 is SGHTA and CDR2 FQGNSA. This clonotype was found many times. Its antigen is currently unknown. General study findings and limits: Pooled public TCR beta family frequency picked out CMV carriers with the relevant HLA. Predominance within the ex vivo response was attributable to HLA-C-restricted CMV-specific TCR beta clonotypes.

One entry per CDR3 protein, called by TCRdb with MiXCR from the reads. In the table there are about 160,000 distinct CDR3 sequences, over 15% of which are singletons. The source is a human donor in good health (CMV status not recorded). Some clones in this sample may be carry-over from other donors' samples. The chain uses TRBV7-2 and TRBJ2-5, with 10 bases that match TRBD2. The sequencing sample was made of CD8+ T cells from PBMCs. The CDR3 here is CASSSSSGSRETQYF. The CDR3 region has the DNA TGTGCCAGCAGCTCCTCTAGCGGGAGTCGAGAGACCCAGTACTTC.